These 8 T cell receptor beta chains were sequenced from one sample in a study of blood T cell repertoires in COVID-19. Profiling relied on immunoSEQ multiplex PCR, and the TCRdb table lists in-frame clones only, not all of them. The sample shows a few hundred thousand clones, about 82% of them seen only once. Sequencing input: peripheral blood. The receptor source for this set is a woman aged 45-60 years with acute or convalescent COVID-19.

This chain uses TRBV11-2 with TRBJ2-3; 12 bases are shared with TRBD2. J was trimmed by 1 base and V by 4 bases; bases with no gene match: 6. Germline V gives CDR1 SGHAT, CDR2 FQNNGV. The CDR3 extends over 17 amino acids. CDR3 nucleotide sequence: TGTGCCAGCAGCTCGCGACTAGCGGGAGAGGGCACAGATACGCAGTATTTT. It specifies CASSSRLAGEGTDTQYF.

The CDR3 region is CASSTETGVGTEAFF. In DNA, the CDR3 is TGTGCCAGCTCTACCGAGACAGGGGTGGGCACTGAAGCTTTCTTT. This chain uses TRBV18 with TRBJ1-1; 8 nucleotides line up with TRBD1. The CDR3 covers 15 residues. The germline gives CDR1 KGHSH, CDR2 LQKENI. Germline trimming cut 6 bases from V and 4 bases from J; bases unmatched to any gene: 10.

V is TRBV11-2 and J is TRBJ2-1; a possible D gene is TRBD2 (6 bases). This CDR3 region has 15 residues. The V end lost 4 bases, the J end lost 7 bases, and 17 bases lay between the germline ends. Germline CDR1 is SGHAT and CDR2 is FQNNGV. The CDR3 nucleotides are TGTGCCAGCAGCTCCCCCGCGGAGGGCACGAATGAGCAGTTCTTC. As protein: CASSSPAEGTNEQFF.

This clone was seen just once. This rearrangement joins TRBV28 to TRBJ1-2, with 11 bases fitting TRBD1. From germline, CDR1 is MDHEN and CDR2 SYDVKM. The CDR3 spans 18 residues. Unmatched junction bases numbered 17, after V lost 5 bases and J lost 6 bases. Written as DNA, the CDR3 is TGTGCCAGCAGTATACTGGTGTCGGGACAGGGGGTAGTACATGGCTACACCTTC. It is translated as CASSILVSGQGVVHGYTF.

The rearrangement joins TRBV9 to TRBJ2-1, with a tentative D call TRBD2 (6 bases). The germline V gene has CDR1 SGDLS and CDR2 YYNGEE. The V end was cut by 4 bases, the J end by 4 bases, with 18 bases between. The CDR3 runs 16 residues. The chain's CDR3 is CASSSLGISGYNEQFF. CDR3 nucleotides: TGTGCCAGCAGCTCCCTCGGGATTAGCGGATACAATGAGCAGTTCTTC.

J is TRBJ1-2 and V is TRBV6-2 or TRBV6-3, with 7 bases identical to TRBD1. The length of the CDR3 is 15 residues. The V gene end was trimmed by 4 bases and the J gene end by 0 bases; junction bases not matched to a gene: 5. In germline, CDR1 is MNHEY, CDR2 SVGEGT. For the CDR3, the DNA is TGTGCCAGCAGTTCGGGACAGACTGCTAACTATGGCTACACCTTC. Translated: CASSSGQTANYGYTF.

The chain joins TRBV9 to TRBJ2-7, with 8 bases identical to TRBD1. This CDR3 region has 14 residues. Per the germline V gene, CDR1 is SGDLS and CDR2 is YYNGEE. V dropped 0 bases and J dropped 3; count of bases not matched to a gene: 2. The CDR3 DNA is TGTGCCAGCAGCGTAGGACAGGGGTACTACGAGCAGTACTTC. Residues: CASSVGQGYYEQYF.

V usage is TRBV6-2 or TRBV6-3 and J usage is TRBJ1-6; 7 nucleotides agree with TRBD1. J lost 7 bases, V lost 5 bases, and 5 bases had no gene match. Germline lookup yields CDR1 MNHEY and CDR2 SVGEGT. The CDR3 sequence is 14 residues long. The CDR3 region has the DNA TGTGCCAGCAGTCAACAGGGGCCGAATTCACCCCTCCACTTT. Translation gives CASSQQGPNSPLHF.